Listed here are 11 T cell receptor beta chains from one sample, sequenced in a study of early T cells in non-severe SARS-CoV-2 infection. TCRdb reprocessed the 5' RACE reads via MiXCR and lists one record per CDR3 protein. The data show tens of thousands of distinct CDR3 sequences, with 10% to 15% seen just once and about 4.4% held by the top ten. The sample comprised whole blood. All receptors come from an adult who was a healthcare worker with PCR-confirmed SARS-CoV-2 infection or an uninfected control (not recorded which).

On this clonotype itself: A much larger clone is a single base away; this may be a read error. This chain uses TRBV9 with TRBJ2-3; D gene unclear. The length of the CDR3 is 13 residues. In germline, CDR1 is SGDLS, CDR2 YYNGEE. CDR3 loop: CVSSVAIKDTQYF. As DNA, the CDR3 is TGTGTCAGCAGCGTCGCTATAAAGGATACGCAGTATTTT.

In regard to this clonotype: This may arise from a read error, as a much more abundant clone is one base away. The CDR3 loop is CASSERTVDGHTF. The CDR3 bases are TGCGCCAGCAGTGAGAGGACAGTCGATGGCCACACCTTC. This chain connects TRBV10-2 to TRBJ1-2; tentatively, D is TRBD1 (6 bases). This CDR3 is 13 amino acids long. The germline CDR1 and CDR2 sequences are WSHSY and SAAADI.

In its sample, this clonotype was seen many times. The chain combines TRBV20-1 with TRBJ2-2; D not resolved. In germline, CDR1 is DFQATT, CDR2 SNEGSKA (reference sequence). This CDR3 has 14 amino acids. The V and J ends lost 4 bases and 3 bases respectively, with 12 bases between them. The CDR3: CSAKESRDTGELFF. CDR3 sequence (DNA): TGCAGTGCTAAGGAGAGTAGGGACACCGGGGAGCTGTTTTTT.

This clonotype was counted ten times or more. The rearrangement joins TRBV5-1 to TRBJ2-7; D is uncertain. This CDR3 spans 14 amino acids. Germline CDR1 is SGHRS and CDR2 is YFSETQ. The V end was cut by 0 bases, the J end by 5 bases, with 12 bases between. CDR3 in amino acids: CASSLGLASDEQYF. The CDR3 coding sequence is TGCGCCAGCAGCTTGGGCTTAGCAAGCGACGAGCAGTACTTC.

This CDR3 is CASSQTRPDTQYF. CDR3 sequence (DNA): TGTGCCAGCAGCCAAACACGACCAGATACGCAGTATTTT. This chain joins TRBV3-1 and TRBJ2-3; D gene unclear. The CDR3 covers 13 residues. Germline V gene lookup returns CDR1 LGHDT and CDR2 YNNKEL (reference sequence). With 2 bases removed from V and 4 bases from J, the gap between germline ends came to 7 bases.

In its sample, this clonotype was seen many times. V is TRBV20-1 and J is TRBJ2-7; D ambiguous. This CDR3 is built from 12 residues. CDR1 is DFQATT and CDR2 is SNEGSKA in the germline V gene (reference sequence). Trimming removed 6 bases at V and 6 bases at J, with 15 bases between. The CDR3, as DNA: TGCAGTGCGGTCCGGCCCCCCGTCGAGCAGTACTTC. Amino acid sequence: CSAVRPPVEQYF.

This clonotype was recorded many times. V and J are TRBV19 and TRBJ1-5; a weak D match, TRBD1 (5 bases). With 8 bases removed from V and 6 bases from J, the gap between germline ends came to 11 bases. In germline, CDR1 is LNHDA, CDR2 SQIVND (reference sequence). The CDR3 length is 12 residues. CDR3 protein: CASGGRGQPQHF. In nucleotides, the CDR3 is TGTGCCAGTGGAGGGAGGGGTCAGCCCCAGCATTTT.

The chain combines TRBV4-2 with TRBJ2-7, with D unclear. The CDR3 runs to 15 residues. V was clipped by 4 bases and J by 3 bases, with 16 bases between them. CDR1 LGHNA and CDR2 YNFKEQ come from the germline V gene. The CDR3 here is CASSRSDSDLYEQYF. The CDR3 nucleotides read TGTGCCAGCAGCCGATCTGACTCGGACCTCTACGAGCAGTACTTC.

This clonotype has a handful of counts. The chain carries TRBV19 and TRBJ1-2, with TRBD1 as a possible D gene (6 bases). The CDR3 loop spans 14 amino acids. With 3 bases removed from V and 6 bases from J, the gap between germline ends came to 14 bases. CDR1 LNHDA and CDR2 SQIVND come from the germline V gene (reference sequence). CDR3 in amino acids: CASSMQGRAHGYTF. The CDR3 DNA reads TGTGCCAGTAGTATGCAGGGGCGCGCCCATGGCTACACCTTC.

This clonotype was counted only a few times. The chain is built from TRBV2 and TRBJ1-5; D remains ambiguous. The CDR3 consists of 13 residues. Deletions cut 4 bases from V and 2 bases from J, with 6 bases between. Germline values: CDR1 SNHLY, CDR2 FYNNEI. CDR3 nucleotides: TGTGCCAGCAGTGCCGAGGGCAATCAGCCCCAGCATTTT. Its translation: CASSAEGNQPQHF.

This clonotype was counted many times. V gene TRBV19 combines with J gene TRBJ2-7; the match to TRBD1 covers 8 bases. This CDR3 is built from 13 residues. The V and J ends lost 5 bases and 3 bases, in that order; junction bases with no gene match: 3. Germline loops: CDR1 LNHDA, CDR2 SQIVND (reference sequence). The CDR3 protein is CASSVGQGYEQYF. CDR3 coding DNA: TGTGCCAGTAGTGTAGGACAGGGCTACGAGCAGTACTTC.